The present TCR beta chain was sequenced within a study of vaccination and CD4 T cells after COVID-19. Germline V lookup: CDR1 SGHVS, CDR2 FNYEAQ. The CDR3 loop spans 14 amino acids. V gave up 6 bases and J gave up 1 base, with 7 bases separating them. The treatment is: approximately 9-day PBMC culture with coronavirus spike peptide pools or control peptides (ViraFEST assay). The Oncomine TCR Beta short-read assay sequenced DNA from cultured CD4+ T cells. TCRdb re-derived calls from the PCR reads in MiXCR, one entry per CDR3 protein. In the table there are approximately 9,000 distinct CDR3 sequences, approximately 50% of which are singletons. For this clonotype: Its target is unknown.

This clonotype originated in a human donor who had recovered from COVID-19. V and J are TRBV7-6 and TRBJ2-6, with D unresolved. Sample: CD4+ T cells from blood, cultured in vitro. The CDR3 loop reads CASRGLSGANVLTF. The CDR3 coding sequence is TGTGCCAGCAGGGGCCTTTCTGGGGCCAACGTCCTGACTTTC.